This T cell receptor beta chain was captured by sequencing in a study of cytomegalovirus exposure and HLA in healthy donors. V was pared by 6 bases and J by 3 bases, with 7 bases of the junction left unmatched. The CDR3 sequence is 14 residues long. Germline CDR1 reads SGDLS; CDR2 reads YYNGEE. Both 60 Vbeta primers and 13 Jbeta primers went into the PCR. Assay: immunoSEQ multiplex PCR; the TCRdb copy retains only in-frame clones and omits some. This sample has roughly 140,000 clones; around three fifths occur once, and the top ten carry 3%. This chain uses TRBV9 with TRBJ2-3, with TRBD1 identical over 7 bases. Input material: PBMCs. The TCR originated in a woman in her twenties or thirties in good health and CMV-seropositive. CDR3 DNA: TGTGCCAGCACCCTGACAGGGTGGACAGATACGCAGTATTTT. Its translation: CASTLTGWTDTQYF.